This T cell receptor (beta chain) was found in a study of shared clonotypes between healthy human individuals (dated by TCRdb to 2018 to 2020). General notes on the study: The cohort comprised two women and a few men aged 18 to 49 years. Per donor, leukapheresis produced somewhere between about 0.85 and 8.9 billion PBMCs. To increase sequencing depth and limit assay-specific biases, TCR repertoire library preparation and sequencing were carried out by different laboratories using diverse techniques. To estimate repertoire size and how much clonotypes are shared between individuals, the study performed deep sequencing of blood TCR repertoires from about five healthy adults. For each donor, CD4 naive and CD4 memory were each given three plates, CD8 naive was given two plates, and CD8 memory was given one plate.

CD8 naive samples were CD45RO-negative cells positively selected for CCR7, giving a CD45RA+CCR7+ population that excluded TemRA cells. Healthy HIV-negative adults with no recently reported acute infections or vaccinations were included as donors. Every donor was a Caucasian adult living in Nashville, Tennessee, USA. After blood collection by leukapheresis, PBMCs were isolated using Ficoll-Histopaque density gradient centrifugation and then cryopreserved in the vapor phase of liquid nitrogen. Purity and quantity of every magnetically sorted T cell population were checked by analytical flow cytometry. From each sorted fraction, genomic DNA was isolated and quantified by UV absorbance on a Nanodrop 2000c. TCR CDR3 regions were amplified from genomic DNA by multiplex PCR using the deep immunoSEQ assay. Genomic DNA extracted from each cell subset was distributed evenly over all wells of several immunoSEQ 96-well plates, and each plate served as one replicate. For sorted subsets, each replicate PCR was loaded with 150 to 250 ng genomic DNA, equivalent to 25,000 to 35,000 T cell genomes. Purified libraries were quantified with a Qubit 3.0 fluorometer, sized on a Bioanalyzer 2100, and re-quantified with the KAPA Library Quantification kit. Every immunoSEQ 96-well plate was sequenced on a separate single-read 150-cycle Illumina NextSeq 550 flow cell. The authors' pipeline ran thus. Because the immunoSEQ output included only junctional sequences and no quality scores, the filtering could not be the same as the filtering used for full-length reads. To assign V/J genes and CDR3, sequences were annotated using PyIR, a Python wrapper for IgBLAST v1.9, with IMGT germline references. Reads with weak V/J assignments (E-value above 1e-6), missing CDR3, stop codons, out-of-frame junctions, or ambiguous translated residues were removed. V3J clonotypes were defined as sequences sharing an identical inferred V gene, J gene, and CDR3 amino acid sequence. Percentage overlap between repertoires was calculated by dividing the number of shared unique clonotypes by the size of the smaller repertoire. Three approaches were used to assess repertoire richness: RTK rarefaction, the Chao1 estimator, and Recon v2.1 estimates of unobserved clonotypes. OLGA was used to compute generation probabilities for all TCRbeta clonotypes that the gDNA method yielded from a handful of donors. TCRdb holds this immuneACCESS table with in-frame rearrangements only. Some clones are missing; in checked studies, unresolved V genes explain under half, and the rest has no known cause. V and J calls and clone size are copied from that table; D and trimming were computed from the DNA. Counted in this sample were about 1,900,000 clones; about 95% of them appeared once. Together, the top ten hold more than 0.9% of the sample.

As encoded in the germline V gene, CDR1 is SNHLY while CDR2 is FYNNEI. V sheds 5 bases and J sheds 2 bases, leaving 15 bases between their ends. Including the terminal cysteine and phenylalanine, the CDR3 comprises 16 residues. Of the read, only the CDR3 DNA is kept; its 48 bases are in frame from base 1. As regards this clone: It has no known antigen specificity. No clone much larger than this one lies a single base away; base qualities are absent.

The research as a whole found: The small number of donors limited the genetic and exposure-history diversity represented. Clonotypes shared by all four sorted-subset donors showed higher generation probabilities than non-shared clonotypes. Sampling was restricted to blood, and TCR repertoires in tissues likely differ from the TCR repertoires found in blood. Incomplete sequencing was indicated by rarefaction of sorted-subset datasets, despite the large sequencing depth. Estimated clonotype richness was generally larger for naive than for memory subsets. When a few donors were compared, the shared fraction of clonotypes was roughly 4.8% for naive CD4, 3% to 4% for naive CD8, 2% to 2.5% for memory CD4, and around 0.37% for memory CD8. Pairwise subsampling indicated that sequencing depth was expected to affect the degree of clonotype sharing among donors.

The chain is assembled from TRBV2 and TRBJ2-2, with a tentative D gene TRBD1 over 5 matching bases. The TCR was taken from a man younger than 30 in good health. The sample taken for sequencing was naive CD8+ T cells sorted from blood. The cell subset or site label on this specimen signifies: CD45RA+CCR7+. The CDR3 region reads CASSLHWQGNTGELFF. DNA sequence: TGTGCCAGCAGTTTGCATTGGCAGGGAAACACCGGGGAGCTGTTTTTT. With the rest looked up from the reference TRBV2 and TRBJ2-2 genes rather than sequenced, the full variable domain is EPEVTQTPSHQVTQMGQEVILRCVPISNHLYFYWYRQILGQKVEFLVSFYNNEISEKSEIFDDQFSVERPDGSNFTLKIRSTKLEDSAMYFCASSLHWQGNTGELFFGEGSRLTVL.